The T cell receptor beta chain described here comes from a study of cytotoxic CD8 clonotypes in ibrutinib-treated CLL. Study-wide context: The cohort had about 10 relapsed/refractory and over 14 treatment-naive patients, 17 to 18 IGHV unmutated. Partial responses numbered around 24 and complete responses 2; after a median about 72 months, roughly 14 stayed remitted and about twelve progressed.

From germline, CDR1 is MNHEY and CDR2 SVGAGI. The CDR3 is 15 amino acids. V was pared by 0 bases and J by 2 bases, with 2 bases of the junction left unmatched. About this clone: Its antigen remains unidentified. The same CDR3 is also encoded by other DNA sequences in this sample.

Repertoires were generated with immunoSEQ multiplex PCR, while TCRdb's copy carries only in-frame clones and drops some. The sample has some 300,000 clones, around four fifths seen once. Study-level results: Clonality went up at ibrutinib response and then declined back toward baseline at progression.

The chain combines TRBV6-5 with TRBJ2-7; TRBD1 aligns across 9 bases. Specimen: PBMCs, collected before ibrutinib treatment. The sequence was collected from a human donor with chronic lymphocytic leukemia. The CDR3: CASSYSRDRAYEQYF. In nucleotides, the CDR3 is TGTGCCAGCAGTTACTCCCGGGACAGGGCCTACGAGCAGTACTTC.